The clone carrying this T cell receptor (beta chain) occurred a few times. At the DNA level, this CDR3 is encoded by other sequences in the same sample as well. The data originate from a study of shared clonotypes between healthy human individuals. This CDR3 has 12 amino acids. V lost 6 bases, J lost 0 bases, and 2 bases stayed unmatched. Germline CDR1 is SQVTM and CDR2 is ANQGSEA. The repertoire was sequenced with immunoSEQ multiplex PCR; TCRdb's copy has only in-frame clones and lacks some. The sample yields some 580,000 clones, more than 95% seen once. Terminally differentiated effector memory CD45RA+ cells were left out of the naive CD8 fraction, which was CD45RO-negative and positively selected for CCR7.

The receptor's source is a man aged 30 to 39 in good health. The gene calls are TRBV29-1 and TRBJ2-7; 7 bases are a match to TRBD1. Sequenced sample: naive CD8+ T cells sorted from blood. CDR3 sequence reads: CSVRDSSYEQYF. The CDR3 DNA reads as TGCAGCGTCCGGGACAGCTCCTACGAGCAGTACTTC.